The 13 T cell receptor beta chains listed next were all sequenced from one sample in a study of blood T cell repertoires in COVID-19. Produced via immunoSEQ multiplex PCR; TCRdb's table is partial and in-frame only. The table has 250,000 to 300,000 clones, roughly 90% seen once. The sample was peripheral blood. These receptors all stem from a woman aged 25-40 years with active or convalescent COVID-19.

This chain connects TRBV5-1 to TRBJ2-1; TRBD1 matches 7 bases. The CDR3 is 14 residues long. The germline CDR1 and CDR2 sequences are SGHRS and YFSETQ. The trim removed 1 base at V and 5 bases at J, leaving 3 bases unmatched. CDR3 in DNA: TGCGCCAGCAGCTTGATTGGACAGGACAATGAGCAGTTCTTC. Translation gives CASSLIGQDNEQFF.

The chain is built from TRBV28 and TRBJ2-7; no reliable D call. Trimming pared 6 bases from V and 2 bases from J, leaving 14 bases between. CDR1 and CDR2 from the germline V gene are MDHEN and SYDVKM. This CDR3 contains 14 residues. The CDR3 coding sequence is TGTGCCAGCAGCCAGGTAGTCCCCACCTACGAGCAGTACTTC. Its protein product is CASSQVVPTYEQYF.

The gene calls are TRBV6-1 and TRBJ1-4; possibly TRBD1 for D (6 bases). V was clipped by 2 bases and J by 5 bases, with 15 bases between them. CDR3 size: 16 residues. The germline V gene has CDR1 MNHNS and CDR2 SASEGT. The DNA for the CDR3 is TGTGCCAGCAGTGAATATGGGGGCTTGGTAAATGAAAAACTGTTTTTT. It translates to CASSEYGGLVNEKLFF.

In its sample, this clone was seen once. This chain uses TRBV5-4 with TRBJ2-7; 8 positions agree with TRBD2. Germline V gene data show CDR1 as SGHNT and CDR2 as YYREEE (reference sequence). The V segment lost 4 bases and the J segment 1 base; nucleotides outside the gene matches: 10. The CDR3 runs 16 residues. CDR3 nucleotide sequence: TGTGCCAGCAGCCAACGCAAAGCGGGGGATTCCTACGAGCAGTACTTC. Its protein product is CASSQRKAGDSYEQYF.

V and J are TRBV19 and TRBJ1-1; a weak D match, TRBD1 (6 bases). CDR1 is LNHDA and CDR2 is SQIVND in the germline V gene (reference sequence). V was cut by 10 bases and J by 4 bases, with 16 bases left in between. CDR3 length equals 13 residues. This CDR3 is CATRGGVFTEAFF. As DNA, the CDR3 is TGTGCCACCAGAGGGGGGGTTTTCACTGAAGCTTTCTTT.

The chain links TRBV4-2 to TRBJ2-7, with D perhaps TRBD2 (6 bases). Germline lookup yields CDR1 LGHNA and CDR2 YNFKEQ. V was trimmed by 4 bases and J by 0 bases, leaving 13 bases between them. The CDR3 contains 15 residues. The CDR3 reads CASSREDRDSYEQYF. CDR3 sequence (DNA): TGTGCCAGCAGCCGGGAGGATAGAGACTCCTACGAGCAGTACTTC.

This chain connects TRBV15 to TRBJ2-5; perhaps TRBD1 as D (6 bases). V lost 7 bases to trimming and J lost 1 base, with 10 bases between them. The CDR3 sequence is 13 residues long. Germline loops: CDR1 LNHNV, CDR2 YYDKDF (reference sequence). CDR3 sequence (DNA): TGTGCCACCACCGTGGGGGCCCAAGAGACCCAGTACTTC. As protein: CATTVGAQETQYF.

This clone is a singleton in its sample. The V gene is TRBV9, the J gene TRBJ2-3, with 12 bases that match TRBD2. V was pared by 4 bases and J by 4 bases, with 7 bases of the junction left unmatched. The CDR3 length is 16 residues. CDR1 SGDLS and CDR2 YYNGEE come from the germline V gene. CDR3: CASSPSGGAIADTQYF. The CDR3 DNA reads TGTGCCAGCAGCCCTAGCGGGGGGGCCATAGCAGATACGCAGTATTTT.

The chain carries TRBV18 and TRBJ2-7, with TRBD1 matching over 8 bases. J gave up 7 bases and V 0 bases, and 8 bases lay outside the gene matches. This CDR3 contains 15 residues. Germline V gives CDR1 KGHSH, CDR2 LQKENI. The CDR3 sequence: CASSPPGQGLNEQYF. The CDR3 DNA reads TGTGCCAGCTCACCACCCGGACAGGGCTTGAATGAGCAGTACTTC.

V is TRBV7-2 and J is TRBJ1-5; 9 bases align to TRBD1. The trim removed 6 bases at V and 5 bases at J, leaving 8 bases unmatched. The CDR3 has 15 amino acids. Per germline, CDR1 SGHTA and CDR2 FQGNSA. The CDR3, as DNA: TGTGCCAGCAGGAAGGGGGACAGGGAACATCAGCCCCAGCATTTT. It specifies CASRKGDREHQPQHF.

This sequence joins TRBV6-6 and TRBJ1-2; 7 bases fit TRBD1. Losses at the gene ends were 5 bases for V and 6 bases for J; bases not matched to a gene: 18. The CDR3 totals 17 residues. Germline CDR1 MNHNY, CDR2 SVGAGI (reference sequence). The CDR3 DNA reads TGTGCCAGCAGTCGAATTCGGGACAGTTATTCACACCATGGCTACACCTTC. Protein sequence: CASSRIRDSYSHHGYTF.

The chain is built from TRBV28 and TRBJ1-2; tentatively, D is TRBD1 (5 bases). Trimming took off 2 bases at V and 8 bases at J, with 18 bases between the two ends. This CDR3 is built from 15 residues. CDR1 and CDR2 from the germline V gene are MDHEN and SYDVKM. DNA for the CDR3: TGTGCCAGCAGTTTAGGCAGGGCCATCATGGGGGGCTACACCTTC. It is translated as CASSLGRAIMGGYTF.

DNA of the CDR3: TGTGCCAGCAGTCGAGACGGGGAGCTGTTTTTT. Its protein product is CASSRDGELFF. V and J are TRBV25-1 and TRBJ2-2, with D uncertain. Trimming shortened V by 5 bases and J by 7 bases, and 5 bases separated the two germline ends. CDR1 is MGHDK and CDR2 is SYGVNS in the germline V gene. The CDR3 loop spans 11 amino acids.